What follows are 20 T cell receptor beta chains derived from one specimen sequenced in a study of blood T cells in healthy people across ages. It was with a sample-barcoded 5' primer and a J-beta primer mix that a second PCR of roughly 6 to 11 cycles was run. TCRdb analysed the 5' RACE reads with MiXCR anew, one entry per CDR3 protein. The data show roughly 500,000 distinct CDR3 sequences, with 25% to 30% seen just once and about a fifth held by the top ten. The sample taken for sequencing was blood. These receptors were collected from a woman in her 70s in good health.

Here the CDR3 reads CASSPILPWKGYGYTF. In DNA, the CDR3 is TGTGCCAGCAGCCCTATCCTCCCCTGGAAAGGCTATGGCTACACCTTC. The chain has TRBV3-1 and TRBJ1-2; D is undetermined. The germline V and J ends were trimmed by 4 bases and 4 bases, with 19 bases remaining between them. There are 16 residues in the CDR3. Germline V gene lookup returns CDR1 LGHDT and CDR2 YNNKEL (reference sequence).

The CDR3 DNA sequence: TGTGCCAGCAGCTTGAACACAGGGAGGAACTATGGCTACACCTTC. As protein: CASSLNTGRNYGYTF. The genes are TRBV12-3 or TRBV12-4 and TRBJ1-2; D is possibly TRBD1 (6 bases). V lost 6 bases and J lost 2, with 16 bases in between. This CDR3 spans 15 amino acids.

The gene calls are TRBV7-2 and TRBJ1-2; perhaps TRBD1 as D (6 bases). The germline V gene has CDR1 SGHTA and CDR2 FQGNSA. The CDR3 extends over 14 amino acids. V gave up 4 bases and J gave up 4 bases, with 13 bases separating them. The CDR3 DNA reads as TGTGCCAGCAGCTCCATCAGGGGAAGCTATGGCTACACCTTC. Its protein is CASSSIRGSYGYTF.

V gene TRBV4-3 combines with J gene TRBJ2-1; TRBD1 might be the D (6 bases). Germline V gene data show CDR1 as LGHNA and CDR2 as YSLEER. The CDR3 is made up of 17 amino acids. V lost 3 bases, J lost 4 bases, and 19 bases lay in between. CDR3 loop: CASSQQSRGRGYNEQFF. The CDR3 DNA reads TGCGCCAGCAGCCAGCAGTCCAGGGGAAGGGGATACAATGAGCAGTTCTTC.

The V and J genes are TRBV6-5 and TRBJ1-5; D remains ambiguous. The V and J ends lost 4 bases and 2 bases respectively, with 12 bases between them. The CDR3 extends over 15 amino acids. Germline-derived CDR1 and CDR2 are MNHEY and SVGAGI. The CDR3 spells CASSFTGGGNQPQHF. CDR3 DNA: TGTGCCAGCAGTTTTACGGGAGGAGGCAATCAGCCCCAGCATTTT.

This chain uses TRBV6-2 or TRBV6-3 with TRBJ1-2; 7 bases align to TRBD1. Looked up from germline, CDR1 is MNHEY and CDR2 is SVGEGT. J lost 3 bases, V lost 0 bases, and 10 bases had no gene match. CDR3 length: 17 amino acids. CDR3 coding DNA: TGTGCCAGCAGTTACTCGGAAAACAGGGGAACCCACTATGGCTACACCTTC. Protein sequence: CASSYSENRGTHYGYTF.

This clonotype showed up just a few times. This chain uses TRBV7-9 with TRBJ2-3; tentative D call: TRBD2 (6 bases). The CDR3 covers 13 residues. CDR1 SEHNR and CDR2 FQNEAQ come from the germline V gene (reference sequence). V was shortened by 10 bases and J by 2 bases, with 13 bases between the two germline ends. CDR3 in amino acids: CANPGLDTDTQYF. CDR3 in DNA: TGTGCCAACCCGGGACTTGACACAGATACGCAGTATTTT.

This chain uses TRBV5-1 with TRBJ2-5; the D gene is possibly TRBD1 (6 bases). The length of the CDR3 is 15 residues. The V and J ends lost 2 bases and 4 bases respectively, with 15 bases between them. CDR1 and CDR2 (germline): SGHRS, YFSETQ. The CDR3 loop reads CASSFNGQRRETQYF. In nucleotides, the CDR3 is TGCGCCAGCAGCTTCAATGGACAGAGACGAGAGACCCAGTACTTC.

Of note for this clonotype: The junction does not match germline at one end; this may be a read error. Here the CDR3 reads CASSFYSGKNDNEQFF. Written as DNA, the CDR3 is TGCGCCAGCAGTTTCTATAGCGGGAAAAATGACAATGAGCAGTTCTTC. The chain links TRBV12-3 or TRBV12-4 to TRBJ2-1; 8 bases align to TRBD2. This CDR3 spans 16 amino acids.

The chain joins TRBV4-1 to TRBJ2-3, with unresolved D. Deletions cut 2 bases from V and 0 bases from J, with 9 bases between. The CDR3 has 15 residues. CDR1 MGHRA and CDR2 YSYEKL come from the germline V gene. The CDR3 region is CASSQQETSTDTQYF. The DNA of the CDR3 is TGCGCCAGCAGCCAACAGGAAACTAGCACAGATACGCAGTATTTT.

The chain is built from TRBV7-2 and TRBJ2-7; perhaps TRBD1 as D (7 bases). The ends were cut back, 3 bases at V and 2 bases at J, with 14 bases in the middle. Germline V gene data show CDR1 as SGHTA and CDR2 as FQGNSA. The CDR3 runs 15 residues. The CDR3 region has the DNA TGTGCCAGCAGCTTGGGGGGACAGAACACCTACGAGCAGTACTTC. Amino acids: CASSLGGQNTYEQYF.

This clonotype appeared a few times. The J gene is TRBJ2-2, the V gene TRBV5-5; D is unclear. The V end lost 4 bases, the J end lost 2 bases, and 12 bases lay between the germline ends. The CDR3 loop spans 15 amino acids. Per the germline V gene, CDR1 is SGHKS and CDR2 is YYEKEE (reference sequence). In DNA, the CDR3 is TGTGCCAGCAGCATATTATCACAAAACACCGGGGAGCTGTTTTTT. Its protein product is CASSILSQNTGELFF.

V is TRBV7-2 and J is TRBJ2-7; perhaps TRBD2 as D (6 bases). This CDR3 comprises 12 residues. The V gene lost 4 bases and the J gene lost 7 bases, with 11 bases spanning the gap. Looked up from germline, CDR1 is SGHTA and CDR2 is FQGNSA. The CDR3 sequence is CASSWGVGEQYF. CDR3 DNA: TGTGCCAGCAGCTGGGGGGTCGGGGAGCAGTACTTC.

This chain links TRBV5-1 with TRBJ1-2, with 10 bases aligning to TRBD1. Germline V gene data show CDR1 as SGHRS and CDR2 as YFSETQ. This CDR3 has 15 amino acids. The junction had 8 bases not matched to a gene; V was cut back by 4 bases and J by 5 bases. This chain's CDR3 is CASSPGQGLLYGYTF. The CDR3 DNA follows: TGCGCCAGCAGCCCGGGACAGGGGCTTCTATATGGCTACACCTTC.

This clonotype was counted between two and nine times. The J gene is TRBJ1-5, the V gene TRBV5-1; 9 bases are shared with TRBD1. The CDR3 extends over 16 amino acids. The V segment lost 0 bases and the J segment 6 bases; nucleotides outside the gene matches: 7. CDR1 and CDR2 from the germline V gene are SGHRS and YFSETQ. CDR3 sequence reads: CASSLDGQGSSQPQHF. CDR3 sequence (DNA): TGCGCCAGCAGCTTGGACGGACAGGGGTCTAGTCAGCCCCAGCATTTT.

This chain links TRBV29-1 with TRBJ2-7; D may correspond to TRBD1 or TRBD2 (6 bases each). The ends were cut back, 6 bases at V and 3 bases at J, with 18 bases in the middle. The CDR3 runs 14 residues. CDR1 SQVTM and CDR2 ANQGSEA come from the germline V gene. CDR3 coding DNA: TGCAGCGTGTACACAGGGTTGGGGGGCTACGAGCAGTACTTC. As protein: CSVYTGLGGYEQYF.

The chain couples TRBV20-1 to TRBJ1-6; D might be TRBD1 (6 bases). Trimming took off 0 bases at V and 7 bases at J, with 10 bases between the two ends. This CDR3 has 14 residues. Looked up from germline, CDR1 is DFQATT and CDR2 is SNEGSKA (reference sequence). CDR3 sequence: CSAREPQGNSPLHF. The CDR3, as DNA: TGCAGTGCTAGAGAACCCCAGGGGAATTCACCCCTCCACTTT.

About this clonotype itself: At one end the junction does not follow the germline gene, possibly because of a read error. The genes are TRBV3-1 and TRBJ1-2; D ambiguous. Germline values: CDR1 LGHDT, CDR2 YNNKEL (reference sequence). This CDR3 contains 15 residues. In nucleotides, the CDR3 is TGTGCCAGCAGCCAAGCGTGGAGCGACAACTATGGCTACGCCTTC. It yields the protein CASSQAWSDNYGYAF.

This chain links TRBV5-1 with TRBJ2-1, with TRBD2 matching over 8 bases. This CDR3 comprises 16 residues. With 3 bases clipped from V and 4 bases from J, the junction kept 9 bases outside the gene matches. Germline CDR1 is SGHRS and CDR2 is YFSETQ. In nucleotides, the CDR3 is TGCGCCAGCAGCTCCCAAGGGAGCGGGGGATACAATGAGCAGTTCTTC. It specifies CASSSQGSGGYNEQFF.

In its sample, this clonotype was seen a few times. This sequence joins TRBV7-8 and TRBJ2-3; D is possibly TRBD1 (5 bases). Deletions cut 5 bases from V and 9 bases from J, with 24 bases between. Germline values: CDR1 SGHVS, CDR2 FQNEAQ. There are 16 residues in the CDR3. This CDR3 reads CASSPTGTGLGRTQYF. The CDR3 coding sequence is TGTGCCAGCAGCCCGACCGGAACAGGCCTGGGGCGGACGCAGTATTTT.